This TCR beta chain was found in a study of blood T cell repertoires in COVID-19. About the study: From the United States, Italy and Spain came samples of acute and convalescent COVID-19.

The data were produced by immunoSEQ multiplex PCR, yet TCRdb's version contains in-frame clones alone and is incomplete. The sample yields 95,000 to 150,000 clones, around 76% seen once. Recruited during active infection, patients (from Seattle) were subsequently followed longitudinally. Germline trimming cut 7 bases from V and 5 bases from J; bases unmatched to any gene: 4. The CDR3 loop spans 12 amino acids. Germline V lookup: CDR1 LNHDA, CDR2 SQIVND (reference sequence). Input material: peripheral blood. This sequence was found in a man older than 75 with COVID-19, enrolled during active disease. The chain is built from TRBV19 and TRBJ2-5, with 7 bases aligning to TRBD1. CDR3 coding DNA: TGTGCCAGTAAGGGGGCCGGGGAGACCCAGTACTTC. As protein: CASKGAGETQYF.